The clone carrying this T cell receptor (beta chain) appeared a few times. The germline CDR1 and CDR2 sequences are KGHSH and LQKENI. This CDR3 contains 14 residues. V was clipped by 2 bases and J by 4 bases, with 11 bases between them. Generated by immunoSEQ multiplex PCR, the TCRdb table keeps only in-frame clones and is missing some. The sample consists of roughly 160,000 clones, roughly 84% of them appearing once. The data were obtained in a study of blood T cell repertoires in COVID-19. This receptor was taken from a woman of 80 years or more with active or convalescent COVID-19. V usage is TRBV18 and J usage is TRBJ1-2, with D unclear. The sequencing input was peripheral blood. CDR3 coding DNA: TGTGCCAGCTCACCAGAGAATATACGCTATGGCTACACCTTC. It is translated as CASSPENIRYGYTF.